The 18 T cell receptor beta chains in this list originate from one sample, sequenced in a study of CD8+ T cells in alopecia areata. It was cDNA, reverse transcribed from extracted RNA, that served as the sequencing template. The protocol was immunoSEQ multiplex PCR, while the TCRdb copy is restricted to in-frame clones and leaves out a portion. Altogether 170,000 or so clones are present, 50% to 75% being singletons, with the ten largest covering 14% to 15%. Sequencing was performed on CD4+ T cells sorted from blood, taken at week 0. These receptors were obtained from a human donor with alopecia areata.

The CDR3 loop is CASSQVGFRGTGELFF. CDR3 in DNA: TGCGCCAGCAGCCAAGTCGGTTTCCGGGGTACCGGGGAGCTGTTTTTT. The chain uses TRBV4-1 and TRBJ2-2; possible D gene TRBD2, 5 bases. Germline V gives CDR1 MGHRA, CDR2 YSYEKL. V lost 1 base and J 5 bases, leaving 14 bases between the germline ends. The CDR3 runs to 16 residues.

DNA for the CDR3: TGTGCCAGCAGTGAAACGGGGTATGAGCAGTTCTTC. This sequence encodes CASSETGYEQFF. The chain couples TRBV2 to TRBJ2-1, with D possibly TRBD2 on 5 matching bases. The V end was cut by 2 bases, the J end by 8 bases, with 7 bases between. Germline V lookup: CDR1 SNHLY, CDR2 FYNNEI. The length of the CDR3 is 12 residues.

The V call is TRBV29-1, the J call TRBJ1-2; D not certain. The germline CDR1 and CDR2 sequences are SQVTM and ANQGSEA. The CDR3 spans 13 residues. Trimming stripped 6 bases from V and 3 bases from J, with 14 bases between. The CDR3 loop is CSVAVQRDYGYTF. CDR3 in DNA: TGCAGCGTCGCAGTACAACGAGACTATGGCTACACCTTC. The full variable domain, its missing parts supplied by reference TRBV29-1 and TRBJ1-2, is SAVISQKPSRDICQRGTSLTIQCQVDSQVTMMFWYRQQPGQSLTLIATANQGSEATYESGFVIDKFPISRPNLTFSTLTVSNMSPEDSSIYLCSVAVQRDYGYTFGSGTRLTVV.

The chain employs TRBV2 and TRBJ2-5, with D uncertain. V was shortened by 6 bases and J by 4 bases, with 9 bases between the two germline ends. CDR3 size: 12 residues. The germline CDR1 and CDR2 sequences are SNHLY and FYNNEI. CDR3 nucleotide sequence: TGTGCCAGCAGAGCTCTCGGAGAGACCCAGTACTTC. Translating gives CASRALGETQYF.

V gene TRBV15 combines with J gene TRBJ2-3; tentatively, D is TRBD2 (6 bases). The V end was cut by 1 base, the J end by 1 base, with 9 bases between. The CDR3 runs 15 residues. The germline gives CDR1 LNHNV, CDR2 YYDKDF (reference sequence). CDR3 in DNA: TGTGCCACCAGCAGAGGGGGGGTAGGCACAGATACGCAGTATTTT. This translates into CATSRGGVGTDTQYF. Supplemented by reference TRBV15 and TRBJ2-3, the full variable domain reads DAMVIQNPRYQVTQFGKPVTLSCSQTLNHNVMYWYQQKSSQAPKLLFHYYDKDFNNEADTPDNFQSRRPNTSFCFLDIRSPGLGDTAMYLCATSRGGVGTDTQYFGPGTRLTVL.

The rearrangement joins TRBV9 to TRBJ1-2; 9 bases fit TRBD1. Looked up from germline, CDR1 is SGDLS and CDR2 is YYNGEE. The CDR3 spans 13 residues. Trimming took 9 bases from V and 6 from J; bases not matched to a gene: 9. The CDR3 sequence is CATSGTGFDGYTF. CDR3 sequence (DNA): TGTGCCACCTCCGGGACAGGGTTCGATGGCTACACCTTC.

The sample holds a few counts of this clone. The chain carries TRBV30 and TRBJ1-2; D call uncertain. CDR3 size: 19 residues. Germline CDR1 is GTSNPN and CDR2 is SVGIG (reference sequence). The V end was cut by 2 bases, the J end by 1 base, with 26 bases between. The CDR3 DNA is TGTGCCTGGAGTCTTCCTAGGACGATAAAGGGCCACCTTAACTATGGCTACACCTTC. This translates into CAWSLPRTIKGHLNYGYTF.

The V gene is TRBV6-5, the J gene TRBJ1-6; D remains unclear. The CDR3 sequence is 15 residues long. V was pared by 6 bases and J by 5 bases, with 14 bases between. In germline, CDR1 is MNHEY, CDR2 SVGAGI. The CDR3 sequence: CASSSHGRDNSPLHF. As DNA, the CDR3 is TGTGCCAGCAGCTCCCACGGACGGGATAATTCACCCCTCCACTTT.

The CDR3 nucleotides read TGTGCCAGCTCACCACCTCCGGGTTTACGAGACCAAGAGACCCAGTACTTC. Its translation: CASSPPPGLRDQETQYF. This sequence joins TRBV18 and TRBJ2-5; no definite D call. The CDR3 totals 17 residues. Trimming removed 0 bases at V and 0 bases at J, with 14 bases between. Germline lookup yields CDR1 KGHSH and CDR2 LQKENI.

V gene TRBV2 combines with J gene TRBJ1-4; no clear D. V gave up 6 bases and J gave up 0 bases, with 5 bases separating them. The CDR3 extends over 13 amino acids. Germline loops: CDR1 SNHLY, CDR2 FYNNEI. The CDR3 DNA follows: TGTGCCAGCAGCGGGCCAACTAATGAAAAACTGTTTTTT. It translates to CASSGPTNEKLFF.

The chain links TRBV5-1 to TRBJ2-1, with TRBD1 as a possible D gene (5 bases). V shed 1 base and J shed 6 bases, with 8 bases lying between them. This CDR3 contains 13 residues. The germline gives CDR1 SGHRS, CDR2 YFSETQ. The CDR3 loop is CASSLLTANEQFF. In DNA, the CDR3 is TGCGCCAGCAGCTTGCTGACAGCCAATGAGCAGTTCTTC. The full variable domain, completed using reference TRBV5-1 and TRBJ2-1, is KAGVTQTPRYLIKTRGQQVTLSCSPISGHRSVSWYQQTPGQGLQFLFEYFSETQRNKGNFPGRFSGRQFSNSRSEMNVSTLELGDSALYLCASSLLTANEQFFGPGTRLTVL.

The chain joins TRBV14 to TRBJ2-2; unclear D gene. Trimming cost V 0 bases and J 4 bases, with 9 bases left between them. The CDR3 is made up of 15 amino acids. Germline V gene data show CDR1 as SGHDN and CDR2 as FVKESK. CDR3 amino acids: CASSQDPTRTGELFF. For the CDR3, the DNA is TGTGCCAGCAGCCAAGATCCTACCCGCACCGGGGAGCTGTTTTTT. Looking up the rest from reference TRBV14 and TRBJ2-2 gives the full variable domain: EAGVTQFPSHSVIEKGQTVTLRCDPISGHDNLYWYRRVMGKEIKFLLHFVKESKQDESGMPNNRFLAERTGGTYSTLKVQPAELEDSGVYFCASSQDPTRTGELFFGEGSRLTVL.

The V call is TRBV10-2, the J call TRBJ1-2, with 8 nucleotides matching TRBD1. The V gene's germline CDR1 is WSHSY and CDR2 SAAADI. The CDR3 is made up of 17 amino acids. V shed 4 bases, J shed 7 bases, and the junction held 17 bases outside the gene matches. The CDR3 DNA follows: TGCGCCAGCAGTGGGGGCCCGCCCGAGCAGGGGGCGTTTGGCTACACCTTC. Residues: CASSGGPPEQGAFGYTF.

This chain joins TRBV25-1 and TRBJ1-4; no reliable D call. CDR1 is MGHDK, CDR2 SYGVNS, per germline. The V and J ends lost 2 bases and 0 bases respectively, with 10 bases between them. This CDR3 has 16 amino acids. The CDR3 coding sequence is TGTGCCAGCAGTGAACCCCAAGGTTCAACTAATGAAAAACTGTTTTTT. Translating it yields CASSEPQGSTNEKLFF.

The chain uses TRBV29-1 and TRBJ1-2; possible D gene TRBD1, 5 bases. Trimming cost V 4 bases and J 2 bases, with 11 bases left between them. CDR3 length: 13 residues. Germline CDR1 is SQVTM and CDR2 is ANQGSEA. The CDR3 region has the DNA TGCAGCGTTGTAACAGGCCTCAACTATGGCTACACCTTC. Its translation is CSVVTGLNYGYTF.

The CDR3 is CSVGGTVRTGELFF. CDR3 nucleotide sequence: TGCAGCGTTGGGGGGACAGTTAGAACCGGGGAGCTGTTTTTT. The chain uses TRBV29-1 and TRBJ2-2; 7 positions agree with TRBD1. The CDR3 consists of 14 residues. From germline, CDR1 is SQVTM and CDR2 ANQGSEA. After removal of 4 bases from V and 5 bases from J, the junction contained 7 bases not matched to a gene.

The chain is built from TRBV5-1 and TRBJ2-3, with D perhaps being TRBD1 or TRBD2 (5 bases each). There are 15 residues in the CDR3. CDR1 and CDR2 (germline): SGHRS, YFSETQ. V gave up 2 bases and J gave up 5 bases, with 15 bases separating them. The CDR3 nucleotides are TGCGCCAGCAGCTTCGTGGGGGTTGGGAGAGATACGCAGTATTTT. It codes for CASSFVGVGRDTQYF.

This rearrangement joins TRBV6-1 to TRBJ2-7; tentatively, D is TRBD1 (5 bases). Trimming cost V 5 bases and J 6 bases, with 14 bases left between them. CDR3 length: 13 amino acids. CDR1 and CDR2 from the germline V gene are MNHNS and SASEGT. This chain's CDR3 is CASSTPTEREQYF. The CDR3 DNA follows: TGTGCCAGCAGTACCCCGACAGAACGCGAGCAGTACTTC.